This TCR beta chain emerged from a study of T cells in Graves' hyperthyroidism and ophthalmopathy. Germline values: CDR1 LNHDA, CDR2 SQIVND (reference sequence). Trimming removed 2 bases from V and 6 bases from J; junction bases left unmatched: 4. The CDR3 contains 15 residues. Fresh 10 ml peripheral blood yielded PBMCs. About this clonotype: No antigen is known for it.

Study-level points and caveats: Peripheral blood also featured most of the thyroid clonotypes expanded above 0.001.

RNA transcripts were the template for amplifying TCR beta CDR3 regions. When the TCR CDR3 underwent first-round RT-PCR, the HTBI primer set was used. Each CDR3 protein gets one entry after TCRdb re-called the multiplex PCR reads with MiXCR. There are some 560,000 distinct CDR3 sequences in the sample; 15% to 18% occur only once, and roughly 7.3% lies in the top ten. This clonotype originated in a woman in her 30s with Graves' hyperthyroidism. The sequencing input was blood. This chain links TRBV19 with TRBJ2-1, with 10 positions matching TRBD1. The CDR3 nucleotides read TGTGCCAGTAGTATAAGACAGGGGGCTATCAATGAGCAGTTCTTC. It is translated as CASSIRQGAINEQFF.